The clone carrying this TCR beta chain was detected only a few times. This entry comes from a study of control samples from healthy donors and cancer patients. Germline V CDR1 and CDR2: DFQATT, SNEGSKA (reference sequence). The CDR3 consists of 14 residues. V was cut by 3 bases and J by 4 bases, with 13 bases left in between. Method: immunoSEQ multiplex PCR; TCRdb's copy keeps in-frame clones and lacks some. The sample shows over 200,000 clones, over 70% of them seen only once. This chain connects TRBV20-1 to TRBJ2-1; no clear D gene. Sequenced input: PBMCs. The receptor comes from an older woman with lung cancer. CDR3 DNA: TGCAGTGCTAGTTGGCGGACGATGTACAATGAGCAGTTCTTC. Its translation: CSASWRTMYNEQFF.